The 3 T cell receptor beta chains below were found in one sample sequenced in a study of tumor-infiltrating lymphocytes in localized non-small cell lung cancer (dated by TCRdb to 2020 to 2023). Libraries were built with the immunoSEQ multiplex PCR assay. TCRdb provides this immuneACCESS table in a form limited to in-frame rearrangements. Some clones are lacking; in checked studies, under half of them reflect an unresolved V gene, and why the rest are absent is not known. This sample holds tens of thousands of clones; nearly 70% were observed only once. Approximately 15% of the sample lies in the top ten. Sequencing input: lung tumor tissue. These TCRs come from a human donor with non-small cell lung cancer.

The chain uses TRBV5-1 and TRBJ2-1; 7 bases agree with TRBD2. The germline V gene encodes CDR1 SGHRS and CDR2 YFSETQ. Unmatched junction bases numbered 10, after V lost 4 bases and J lost 6 bases. The CDR3 is 15 residues long. For the CDR3, the DNA is TGCGCCAGCAGCCCCGGGGGGTTGGGAGTCAATGAGCAGTTCTTC. It encodes CASSPGGLGVNEQFF. The complete variable domain, with remaining parts taken from reference TRBV5-1 and TRBJ2-1, reads KAGVTQTPRYLIKTRGQQVTLSCSPISGHRSVSWYQQTPGQGLQFLFEYFSETQRNKGNFPGRFSGRQFSNSRSEMNVSTLELGDSALYLCASSPGGLGVNEQFFGPGTRLTVL.

This clone has more than one count but fewer than ten. This rearrangement joins TRBV7-9 to TRBJ2-2; D is uncertain. CDR1 and CDR2 (germline): SEHNR, FQNEAQ (reference sequence). Trimming took off 5 bases at V and 8 bases at J, with 6 bases between the two ends. This CDR3 contains 11 residues. CDR3 DNA sequence: TGTGCCAGCAGCACCGGAGGGGAGCTGTTTTTT. Its protein product is CASSTGGELFF. The full variable domain, completed using reference TRBV7-9 and TRBJ2-2, is DTGVSQNPRHKITKRGQNVTFRCDPISEHNRLYWYRQTLGQGPEFLTYFQNEAQLEKSRLLSDRFSAERPKGSFSTLEIQRTEQGDSAMYLCASSTGGELFFGEGSRLTVL.

This clone was counted a few times. V gene TRBV7-6 combines with J gene TRBJ2-5, with 11 bases aligning to TRBD2. V lost 5 bases and J lost 4; bases outside the gene matches: 6. The CDR3 is made up of 15 amino acids. CDR1 SGHVS and CDR2 FNYEAQ come from the germline V gene. CDR3 DNA sequence: TGTGCCAGCAGCGACAAAGGACTAGCGGGAGAGACCCAGTACTTC. Translating it yields CASSDKGLAGETQYF.